The clone carrying this T cell receptor (beta chain) was counted ten times or more. Antigen specificity is unknown. TCRdb processed the PCR reads anew with MiXCR; each CDR3 protein has one entry. The sample holds about 100,000 distinct CDR3 sequences, 20% to 25% seen once. The entry originates in a study of molecular identifiers for immune sequencing clone quantification. Trimming cost V 6 bases and J 9 bases; bases outside gene matches: 5. This CDR3 region has 12 residues. Germline CDR1 and CDR2: SEHNR and FQNEAQ (reference sequence). Overall study results and limits: Spiked-in Jurkat TCR RNA corresponding to one cell was reported as detectable against 1 million or so naive cells.

Sequenced material: naive CD8+ T cells from blood, with Jurkat cell RNA spiked in. Regarding subset: FACS-sorted CD8+CD4-CCR7+CD45RA+ naive T cells. This clonotype originated in a human donor in good health. Some libraries in this study had Jurkat cell RNA spiked in. The chain uses TRBV7-9 and TRBJ2-1, with TRBD1 identical over 7 bases. The CDR3 protein is CASSHPGGEQFF. The CDR3 DNA follows: TGTGCCAGCAGTCATCCAGGGGGTGAGCAGTTCTTC.